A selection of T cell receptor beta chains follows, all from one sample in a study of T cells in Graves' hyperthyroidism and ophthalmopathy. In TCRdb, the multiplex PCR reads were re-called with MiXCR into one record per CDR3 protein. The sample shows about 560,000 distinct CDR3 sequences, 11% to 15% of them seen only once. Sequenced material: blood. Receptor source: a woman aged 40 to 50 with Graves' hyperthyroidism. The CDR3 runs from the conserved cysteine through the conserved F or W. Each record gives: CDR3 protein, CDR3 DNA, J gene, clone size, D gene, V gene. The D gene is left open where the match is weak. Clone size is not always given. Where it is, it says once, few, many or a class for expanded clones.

CASSHSVNSGSSYEQYF,TGTGCCAGCAGTCATTCAGTTAATAGCGGGAGCTCCTACGAGCAGTACTTC,TRBJ2-7,many,TRBD2,TRBV6-1
CASSQVRGANVLTF,TGTGCCAGCAGTCAAGTGAGGGGGGCCAACGTCCTGACTTTC,TRBJ2-6,NA,NA,TRBV12-3/TRBV12-4
CASSPRGQNTEAFF,TGTGCCAGCAGCCCCAGGGGGCAGAACACTGAAGCTTTCTTT,TRBJ1-1,many,TRBD1,TRBV9
CASSLIGSIIGTDTQYF,TGTGCCAGCAGCCTCATAGGTTCCATAATTGGCACAGATACGCAGTATTTT,TRBJ2-3,many,NA,TRBV7-9
CASSELSWSLNTEAFF,TGTGCCAGTAGTGAACTCTCGTGGAGTTTAAACACTGAAGCTTTCTTT,TRBJ1-1,many,NA,TRBV19
CASSPSGQGSEQYF,TGTGCCAGCTCACCCTCGGGACAGGGCAGCGAGCAGTACTTC,TRBJ2-7,NA,TRBD1,TRBV18
CASSEWVQQETQYF,TGTGCCAGCAGTGAATGGGTACAACAAGAGACCCAGTACTTC,TRBJ2-5,many,NA,TRBV6-1
CASSYGGFGGYTF,TGTGCCAGCAGTTATGGGGGGTTTGGTGGCTACACCTTC,TRBJ1-2,few,NA,TRBV27
CASSESKGYGAYNEQFF,TGCGCCAGCAGTGAGTCGAAGGGTTATGGGGCCTACAATGAGCAGTTCTTC,TRBJ2-1,NA,NA,TRBV10-1
CASSRTGATNTEAFF,TGTGCCAGCAGTCGAACAGGGGCCACGAACACTGAAGCTTTCTTT,TRBJ1-1,many,TRBD1,TRBV28
CASSAGLAGGAYEQYF,TGTGCCAGCAGTGCGGGGCTAGCGGGAGGGGCTTACGAGCAGTACTTC,TRBJ2-7,NA,TRBD2,TRBV2
CASSGVPQETQYF,TGTGCCAGCTCCGGGGTCCCCCAAGAGACCCAGTACTTC,TRBJ2-5,many,NA,TRBV7-9
CASKPRGETLEAFF,TGTGCCAGCAAGCCCCGAGGAGAAACCCTTGAGGCTTTCTTT,TRBJ1-1,NA,NA,TRBV6-1
CASSYSGLAGGNTGELFF,TGTGCCAGCAGTTACTCGGGACTAGCGGGAGGCAACACCGGGGAGCTGTTTTTT,TRBJ2-2,many,TRBD2,TRBV6-2/TRBV6-3
CASSSQTRERGTQYF,TGCGCCAGCAGCTCCCAGACCCGGGAGAGGGGGACCCAGTACTTC,TRBJ2-5,many,NA,TRBV4-1
CASSRHRGSSTDTQYF,TGTGCCAGCAGCAGGCACAGGGGATCAAGTACAGATACGCAGTATTTT,TRBJ2-3,many,TRBD1,TRBV12-3/TRBV12-4
CASSPLSFDHEQFF,TGTGCCAGCAGCCCCTTGTCGTTCGATCATGAGCAGTTCTTC,TRBJ2-1,NA,NA,TRBV27
CASSLGAGGAETQYF,TGTGCCAGCAGTTTAGGGGCGGGAGGGGCAGAGACCCAGTACTTC,TRBJ2-5,NA,TRBD2,TRBV27
CSARGIGIQYF,TGCAGTGCTAGGGGAATTGGCATTCAGTACTTC,TRBJ2-4,many,NA,TRBV20-1
CASTQLGGNTEAFF,TGTGCCAGCACTCAGCTAGGGGGGAACACTGAAGCTTTCTTT,TRBJ1-1,many,NA,TRBV12-3/TRBV12-4
CSVERASGSTTQYF,TGCAGCGTTGAGCGCGCTAGCGGGAGCACTACGCAGTATTTT,TRBJ2-3,many,TRBD2,TRBV29-1
CASSYVGGNETQYF,TGTGCCTCGAGTTACGTCGGCGGGAATGAGACCCAGTACTTC,TRBJ2-5,many,NA,TRBV6-1
CASSPTTKTQVTQYF,TGTGCCAGCAGCCCCACGACTAAAACACAAGTTACGCAGTATTTT,TRBJ2-3,many,NA,TRBV3-1
CASSELMSGGNQPQHF,TGTGCCAGCAGTGAACTTATGTCAGGAGGCAATCAGCCCCAGCATTTT,TRBJ1-5,many,NA,TRBV2
CASGAAYNSPLHF,TGTGCCAGCGGGGCAGCCTATAATTCACCCCTCCACTTT,TRBJ1-6,NA,NA,TRBV28
CASSLGVGAYEQYF,TGCGCCAGCAGCTTGGGGGTCGGGGCCTACGAGCAGTACTTC,TRBJ2-7,many,NA,TRBV5-1
CATNQRAKRYQGTPPDEQYF,TGTGCCACCAATCAACGGGCTAAAAGATATCAAGGGACTCCGCCGGACGAGCAGTACTTC,TRBJ2-7,many,NA,TRBV6-1
CATSVDSYYNEQFF,TGTGCCACCAGTGTTGACAGCTACTACAATGAGCAGTTCTTC,TRBJ2-1,many,NA,TRBV24-1
CASSLASGMITDTQYF,TGCGCCAGCAGCTTGGCTAGCGGGATGATCACAGATACGCAGTATTTT,TRBJ2-3,many,TRBD2,TRBV5-1
CASPPPGLAGHNEQFF,TGTGCCAGTCCACCCCCGGGACTAGCGGGACACAATGAGCAGTTCTTC,TRBJ2-1,few,TRBD2,TRBV19
CASSYSTGLAQETQYF,TGTGCCAGCAGCTATTCTACGGGACTAGCACAAGAGACCCAGTACTTC,TRBJ2-5,few,TRBD2,TRBV7-8
CASSDRGFLSNQPQHF,TGCGCCAGCAGTGACAGAGGTTTTCTTAGCAATCAGCCCCAGCATTTT,TRBJ1-5,many,NA,TRBV10-2
CASSVRRELNEQFF,TGTGCCAGCAGTGTACGGCGGGAACTTAATGAGCAGTTCTTC,TRBJ2-1,many,NA,TRBV2
CASSFSAGPEQYF,TGTGCCAGCAGCTTCAGCGCAGGGCCCGAGCAGTACTTC,TRBJ2-7,many,NA,TRBV5-5
CASCGGSPLVNEQFF,TGTGCCAGCTGCGGCGGGAGTCCCCTTGTGAATGAGCAGTTCTTC,TRBJ2-1,many,TRBD2,TRBV11-1
CASRALDGEQFF,TGTGCCAGCAGGGCCCTGGACGGCGAGCAGTTCTTC,TRBJ2-1,many,NA,TRBV6-1
CASSYSRGVYEQYF,TGTGCCAGCAGTTACAGTAGGGGGGTATACGAGCAGTACTTC,TRBJ2-7,many,NA,TRBV6-2/TRBV6-3
CASSLGTGSGGETQYF,TGTGCCAGCAGCCTTGGGACAGGGTCAGGAGGGGAGACCCAGTACTTC,TRBJ2-5,NA,TRBD1,TRBV7-2
CGVELEGAGGYTF,TGCGGCGTTGAACTCGAGGGCGCCGGTGGCTACACCTTC,TRBJ1-2,few,NA,TRBV29-1
CASSFLGANTGELFF,TGCGCCAGCAGCTTCTTGGGAGCGAACACCGGGGAGCTGTTTTTT,TRBJ2-2,many,NA,TRBV5-1
CASSFPGGGDRRGYTF,TGTGCCAGCAGCTTCCCCGGGGGGGGAGATAGAAGAGGCTACACCTTC,TRBJ1-2,NA,NA,TRBV13
CASSLGNLETQYF,TGTGCCAGCAGCTTAGGGAACCTAGAGACCCAGTACTTC,TRBJ2-5,many,NA,TRBV7-9
CASSSQVLSYEQYF,TGTGCCAGCAGTTCACAGGTCCTCTCCTACGAGCAGTACTTC,TRBJ2-7,many,NA,TRBV28
CASSPRITGSSYEQYF,TGTGCCAGCAGTCCCCGCATTACAGGTAGCTCCTACGAGCAGTACTTC,TRBJ2-7,many,NA,TRBV28
CASSLSMSANQPQHF,TGTGCCAGCAGTTTATCGATGTCGGCTAATCAGCCCCAGCATTTT,TRBJ1-5,many,NA,TRBV27
CASSESGQKNIQYF,TGTGCCAGCAGTGAATCGGGACAGAAAAACATTCAGTACTTC,TRBJ2-4,few,TRBD1,TRBV25-1
CASSPEPTGGGTGELFF,TGCGCCAGCAGCCCCGAACCGACAGGGGGCGGCACCGGGGAGCTGTTTTTT,TRBJ2-2,NA,TRBD1,TRBV5-1
CASSERSDYTEAFF,TGTGCCAGCAGTGAAAGGAGTGATTACACTGAAGCTTTCTTT,TRBJ1-1,many,NA,TRBV6-1